Described below is a single T cell receptor beta chain sequence and its context. This specimen comes from a study of blood T cell repertoires in COVID-19. Profiling relied on immunoSEQ multiplex PCR, and the TCRdb table lists in-frame clones only, not all of them. Here the sample spans about 250,000 clones, about 82% being singletons. The length of the CDR3 is 18 residues. CDR1 and CDR2 from the germline V gene are SGHDT and YYEEEE. Trimming took off 0 bases at V and 2 bases at J, with 18 bases between the two ends. Sequenced: peripheral blood. This TCR was recovered from a woman over 75 with COVID-19, enrolled during active disease. This sequence joins TRBV5-6 and TRBJ1-5; TRBD1 is a possible D gene (5 bases). The CDR3 DNA reads as TGTGCCAGCAGCTTGGGACAGCTCGACTTAGGGGGCAATCAGCCCCAGCATTTT. Translating it yields CASSLGQLDLGGNQPQHF.